This T cell receptor beta chain was found in a study of blood T cell repertoires in COVID-19. Study-wide background: Researchers got acute and convalescent COVID-19 samples from the United States, Italy and Spain. The analysed material was cDNA or gDNA that came from T cells, B-cell-depleted T cells, or PBMCs.

This clone was observed once. Authors' data handling: Counts of nucleated cells, estimated from reference gene primer amplification, were obtained. Method: immunoSEQ multiplex PCR; TCRdb's copy keeps in-frame clones and lacks some. Clonal size and the V and J genes are those of that table, whereas D and trimming came from the DNA. The sample consists of fewer than 400,000 clones, approximately 87% of them appearing once. Donors in Cohort 3 who had recovered were those with two negative PCRs, healthcare professional clearance, or resolution of their symptoms. CDR1 and CDR2 (germline): SGDLS, YYNGEE. V lost 2 bases and J lost 7; bases outside the gene matches: 4. The CDR3 runs 15 residues.

The chain links TRBV9 to TRBJ2-1; 12 bases are a match to TRBD2. This receptor was taken from a woman aged 45-60 years who had recovered from COVID-19. The sample taken for sequencing was PBMCs or T cells enriched from blood (not recorded which). CDR3 region: CASSVRLAGANEQFF. CDR3 bases: TGTGCCAGCAGCGTCCGACTAGCGGGGGCAAATGAGCAGTTCTTC.